The next 24 T cell receptor beta chains were all read from a single sample in a study of cytomegalovirus exposure and HLA in healthy donors. The PCR employed 60 Vbeta primers together with 13 Jbeta primers. Clones were sequenced by immunoSEQ multiplex PCR, and TCRdb holds only the in-frame ones, with some missing. The sample yields about 190,000 clones, 75% to 90% seen once. Sequenced sample: PBMCs. The receptors come from a boy aged 5 to 17 in good health and CMV-seronegative.

V and J are TRBV5-1 and TRBJ2-3; tentatively, D is TRBD2 (6 bases). The ends were cut back, 2 bases at V and 2 bases at J, with 18 bases in the middle. The germline V gene has CDR1 SGHRS and CDR2 YFSETQ. The CDR3 loop spans 17 amino acids. CDR3 nucleotide sequence: TGCGCCAGCAGCTTATACCCCGGCGGGGATACCACAGATACGCAGTATTTT. This encodes CASSLYPGGDTTDTQYF.

This sequence joins TRBV5-5 and TRBJ2-7; TRBD2 matches at 9 bases. Germline V gene data show CDR1 as SGHKS and CDR2 as YYEKEE (reference sequence). The CDR3 has 14 residues. V was pared by 4 bases and J by 2 bases, with 4 bases of the junction left unmatched. CDR3 loop: CASSLAGTAYEQYF. CDR3 bases: TGTGCCAGCAGCCTAGCGGGGACCGCCTACGAGCAGTACTTC.

This chain links TRBV7-9 with TRBJ1-1; no clear D gene. Germline V gene data show CDR1 as SEHNR and CDR2 as FQNEAQ (reference sequence). The CDR3 spans 14 residues. Trimming took 1 base from V and 4 from J, leaving 10 bases between them. CDR3 sequence reads: CASSLVEAPTEAFF. CDR3 nucleotides: TGTGCCAGCAGCTTAGTCGAGGCACCCACTGAAGCTTTCTTT.

The CDR3 protein is CASRTDLRRTEAFF. DNA for the CDR3: TGCGCCAGCAGGACGGACCTTCGGAGGACTGAAGCTTTCTTT. This chain joins TRBV5-1 and TRBJ1-1; D unclear. From germline, CDR1 is SGHRS and CDR2 YFSETQ. The V gene lost 5 bases and the J gene lost 5 bases, with 16 bases spanning the gap. The CDR3 is 14 amino acids.

Turning to this clone: The junction does not match germline at one end; this may be a read error. V gene TRBV30 combines with J gene TRBJ2-1, with 12 positions matching TRBD1. The CDR3 has 19 amino acids. CDR1 and CDR2 (germline): GTSNPN, SVGIG (reference sequence). This CDR3 is CAWSGKGQGASSSDNEQFF. The CDR3 DNA reads as TGTGCCTGGAGTGGAAAGGGACAGGGGGCGTCCAGCTCCGACAATGAGCAGTTCTTC.

This sequence joins TRBV18 and TRBJ2-7; 8 positions match TRBD2. V was clipped by 3 bases and J by 3 bases; unmatched bases: 19. CDR3 length: 19 residues. CDR1 and CDR2 from the germline V gene are KGHSH and LQKENI. Here the CDR3 reads CASSPRRAELAATLYEQYF. The CDR3 DNA sequence: TGTGCCAGCTCACCGCGGAGGGCGGAACTAGCGGCGACCCTCTACGAGCAGTACTTC.

CDR3 loop: CASSPTARQYSGANVLTF. CDR3 in DNA: TGTGCCAGCAGTCCGACCGCCCGACAGTACTCTGGGGCCAACGTCCTGACTTTC. V and J are TRBV2 and TRBJ2-6, with a tentative D call TRBD1 (5 bases). Germline CDR1 and CDR2: SNHLY and FYNNEI. This CDR3 is built from 18 residues. V gave up 5 bases and J gave up 0 bases, with 17 bases separating them. Looking up the rest from reference TRBV2 and TRBJ2-6 gives the full variable domain: EPEVTQTPSHQVTQMGQEVILRCVPISNHLYFYWYRQILGQKVEFLVSFYNNEISEKSEIFDDQFSVERPDGSNFTLKIRSTKLEDSAMYFCASSPTARQYSGANVLTFGAGSRLTVL.

The chain couples TRBV5-4 to TRBJ1-4, with D perhaps matching TRBD1 (5 bases). Germline CDR1 and CDR2: SGHNT and YYREEE (reference sequence). There are 15 residues in the CDR3. Trimming removed 0 bases at V and 5 bases at J, with 11 bases between. CDR3 sequence reads: CASSLGGLGNEKLFF. The CDR3 bases are TGTGCCAGCAGCTTGGGGGGCTTGGGAAATGAAAAACTGTTTTTT.

This clone came up a few times. CDR3 DNA sequence: TGTGCCAGCAGTGCGGGGGGGTCCAGCTATGGCTACACCTTC. Translation: CASSAGGSSYGYTF. The rearrangement links TRBV6-1 to TRBJ1-2; D might be TRBD1 (5 bases). The V gene lost 4 bases and the J gene lost 4 bases, with 13 bases spanning the gap. Per germline, CDR1 MNHNS and CDR2 SASEGT. The CDR3 consists of 14 residues.

There are a few counts of this clone. The chain uses TRBV29-1 and TRBJ2-1; 9 bases line up with TRBD2. Germline V CDR1 and CDR2: SQVTM, ANQGSEA. The CDR3 length is 14 residues. The V gene end was trimmed by 3 bases and the J gene end by 4 bases; junction bases not matched to a gene: 4. The CDR3 DNA reads as TGCAGCGTTGATCCTAGCGGGACATACAATGAGCAGTTCTTC. As protein: CSVDPSGTYNEQFF.

J is TRBJ1-4 and V is TRBV30, with 8 bases aligning to TRBD1. The CDR3 sequence is 14 residues long. The J segment lost 8 bases and the V segment lost 7 bases, leaving 12 bases of the junction unmatched. Germline CDR1 is GTSNPN and CDR2 is SVGIG (reference sequence). In DNA form, the CDR3 reads TGTGCCTTACTCGCGACAGGGGAAAGGGAAAAACTGTTTTTT. Residues: CALLATGEREKLFF.

This chain connects TRBV30 to TRBJ1-2; TRBD1 might be the D (5 bases). The CDR3 runs to 13 residues. The germline V gene has CDR1 GTSNPN and CDR2 SVGIG (reference sequence). Trimming shortened V by 4 bases and J by 1 base, and 10 bases separated the two germline ends. The CDR3 is CAWNRDFNYGYTF. In DNA, the CDR3 is TGTGCCTGGAACCGGGACTTTAACTATGGCTACACCTTC.

The chain recombines TRBV5-4 with TRBJ1-2; perhaps TRBD1 as D (5 bases). The CDR3 sequence is 14 residues long. Trimming took off 2 bases at V and 4 bases at J, with 12 bases between the two ends. From germline, CDR1 is SGHNT and CDR2 YYREEE (reference sequence). The CDR3 DNA reads as TGTGCCAGCAGCTTATCAGGGCCAGGCTATGGCTACACCTTC. It translates to CASSLSGPGYGYTF.

The chain carries TRBV5-1 and TRBJ2-5; a possible D gene is TRBD2 (5 bases). The J call may be incorrect, as the DNA end agrees better with TRBJ2-7. Germline CDR1 reads SGHRS; CDR2 reads YFSETQ. The CDR3 sequence is 13 residues long. The CDR3 reads CASSSGSPHEQYF. In DNA form, the CDR3 reads TGCGCCAGCAGCTCGGGGTCACCCCACGAGCAGTACTTC.

This CDR3 is CASNLEVTSYEQYF. CDR3 DNA: TGTGCCAGCAATTTAGAGGTTACTTCCTACGAGCAGTACTTC. This rearrangement joins TRBV6-5 to TRBJ2-7, with no clear D. Germline CDR1 and CDR2: MNHEY and SVGAGI. The CDR3 extends over 14 amino acids. V lost 7 bases and J 1 base, leaving 14 bases between the germline ends.

V gene TRBV30 combines with J gene TRBJ2-1; maybe TRBD1 (6 bases). The CDR3 loop spans 13 amino acids. Germline loops: CDR1 GTSNPN, CDR2 SVGIG (reference sequence). With 8 bases removed from V and 1 base from J, the gap between germline ends came to 12 bases. The CDR3 protein is CAGKQGSYNEQFF. The CDR3 DNA reads TGTGCCGGCAAACAGGGATCCTACAATGAGCAGTTCTTC.

V usage is TRBV6-4 and J usage is TRBJ1-2, with D possibly TRBD1 on 6 matching bases. The germline V gene encodes CDR1 MRHNA and CDR2 SNTAGT. V dropped 3 bases and J dropped 8 bases, with 16 bases sitting between them. CDR3 length: 14 amino acids. In DNA, the CDR3 is TGTGCCAGCAGTGAATATGGGACACCGGGCGGCTACACCTTC. Translating it yields CASSEYGTPGGYTF.

This chain's CDR3 is CASSASGTRKGETQYF. Here the CDR3 DNA reads TGTGCCAGCAGCGCATCCGGGACTCGAAAGGGGGAGACCCAGTACTTC. The chain employs TRBV7-8 and TRBJ2-5, with a weak D call TRBD2 (6 bases). This CDR3 has 16 residues. Deletions cut 5 bases from V and 5 bases from J, with 21 bases between. Germline CDR1 and CDR2: SGHVS and FQNEAQ.

The chain uses TRBV6-4 and TRBJ2-3; 8 bases align to TRBD2. V shed 8 bases and J 6 bases; nucleotides not matched to a gene: 13. This CDR3 has 15 residues. Germline CDR1 reads MRHNA; CDR2 reads SNTAGT. CDR3 coding DNA: TGTGCCAGCCGGCGAGATAGCGGGATTTTGGATACGCAGTATTTT. Translation gives CASRRDSGILDTQYF.

This clone was seen once. CDR3: CASSRHDSGNTIYF. The CDR3 coding sequence is TGTGCCAGCAGCCGACACGACTCTGGAAACACCATATATTTT. The chain recombines TRBV5-4 with TRBJ1-3; D is undetermined. Germline CDR1 reads SGHNT; CDR2 reads YYREEE (reference sequence). The CDR3 consists of 14 residues. The V end was cut by 4 bases, the J end by 0 bases, with 8 bases between.

This rearrangement joins TRBV5-4 to TRBJ2-2; 7 nucleotides match TRBD2. Per the germline V gene, CDR1 is SGHNT and CDR2 is YYREEE (reference sequence). This CDR3 is built from 16 residues. Trimming at V came to 4 bases and at J to 0 bases, leaving 6 bases not matched to a gene. DNA of the CDR3: TGTGCCAGCAGCCTCTACCGGGGGGCGAACACCGGGGAGCTGTTTTTT. It yields the protein CASSLYRGANTGELFF.

This clone has only a few counts. This chain uses TRBV29-1 with TRBJ2-3, with a possible D match to TRBD1 (5 bases). V lost 0 bases to trimming and J lost 6 bases, with 16 bases between them. The CDR3 runs 15 residues. Germline V gives CDR1 SQVTM, CDR2 ANQGSEA. This CDR3 reads CSVEDTNRLVDTQYF. CDR3 nucleotides: TGCAGCGTTGAAGATACGAACAGGCTTGTGGATACGCAGTATTTT.

The chain couples TRBV9 to TRBJ2-5, with TRBD2 matching over 9 bases. V lost 0 bases to trimming and J lost 5 bases; unmatched junction nucleotides: 5. Per the germline V gene, CDR1 is SGDLS and CDR2 is YYNGEE. The CDR3 is made up of 15 amino acids. This chain's CDR3 is CASSVVRGGVETQYF. CDR3 nucleotide sequence: TGTGCCAGCAGCGTAGTGCGGGGGGGCGTCGAGACCCAGTACTTC.

On this clone: An end of the junction does not agree with germline; a read error may underlie this. The V call is TRBV10-3, the J call TRBJ1-1; D is undetermined. The CDR3 totals 15 residues. The germline V gene encodes CDR1 ENHRY and CDR2 SYGVKD. CDR3 sequence (DNA): TGTGCCAGCAGTGAATTAGAGGTCTTGAACACTGAAGCTTTCTTT. It codes for CASSELEVLNTEAFF.